The next 18 T cell receptor beta chains were all read from a single sample in a study of a mutant IDH1 vaccine in newly diagnosed glioma. No cognate antigen is known for these TCRs. Only in-frame clones appear in the TCRdb table, and some are missing; sequencing was by immunoSEQ multiplex PCR. The repertoire has roughly 50,000 clones, more than 60% of them found once; the top ten carry about 7%. The time point here: week 35, safety follow-up. Every vaccine dose comprised 300 ug of mutant IDH1 20-mer peptide plus topical imiquimod. Sequenced here: PBMCs, sampled from a glioma patient whose treatment included an IDH1 peptide vaccine. These receptors were collected from a man between 35 and 55 years old with glioma.

The genes are TRBV5-1 and TRBJ2-3; the match to TRBD2 covers 10 bases. The CDR3 totals 19 residues. V lost 0 bases, J lost 3 bases, and 13 bases stayed unmatched. From germline, CDR1 is SGHRS and CDR2 YFSETQ. The CDR3 coding sequence is TGCGCCAGCAGCTTGGCCAGGGCTAGCGGGGGAGCGGGTACAGATACGCAGTATTTT. Translating it yields CASSLARASGGAGTDTQYF.

The chain employs TRBV25-1 and TRBJ2-3; possibly TRBD2 for D (7 bases). The CDR3 has 14 residues. Trimming cost V 6 bases and J 4 bases, with 14 bases left between them. CDR1 is MGHDK and CDR2 is SYGVNS in the germline V gene. CDR3: CASSLPGGADTQYF. In DNA form, the CDR3 reads TGTGCCAGCAGCCTGCCGGGGGGCGCAGATACGCAGTATTTT.

V is TRBV5-1 and J is TRBJ2-7; possibly TRBD1 or TRBD2 for D (5 bases each). V lost 3 bases, J lost 4 bases, and 20 bases lay in between. Germline loops: CDR1 SGHRS, CDR2 YFSETQ. The CDR3 extends over 16 amino acids. The CDR3 here is CASSWSGGQGMYEQYF. In DNA, the CDR3 is TGCGCCAGCAGCTGGAGCGGCGGGCAGGGAATGTACGAGCAGTACTTC.

The chain uses TRBV6-5 and TRBJ1-5; no firm D call. The V gene's germline CDR1 is MNHEY and CDR2 SVGAGI. V gave up 5 bases and J gave up 1 base, with 9 bases separating them. The CDR3 sequence is 14 residues long. In nucleotides, the CDR3 is TGTGCCAGCAGTGCCCATGCCAGCAATCAGCCCCAGCATTTT. Residues: CASSAHASNQPQHF.

The V call is TRBV7-9, the J call TRBJ1-1; no firm D call. CDR3 length: 14 amino acids. Trimming cost V 3 bases and J 2 bases, with 10 bases left between them. CDR1 and CDR2 (germline): SEHNR, FQNEAQ (reference sequence). The CDR3 DNA reads TGTGCCAGCAGCTTTGAGAACAGTAACACTGAAGCTTTCTTT. The encoded protein is CASSFENSNTEAFF.

The gene calls are TRBV6-1 and TRBJ1-5; D is unresolved. V lost 6 bases to trimming and J lost 2 bases, with 11 bases between them. The germline V gene has CDR1 MNHNS and CDR2 SASEGT. This CDR3 is built from 14 residues. The CDR3, as DNA: TGTGCCAGCAGGGATTATATGGGCAATCAGCCCCAGCATTTT. Translating it yields CASRDYMGNQPQHF.

The chain is built from TRBV7-9 and TRBJ1-3; weak D call: TRBD1 (5 bases). Per germline, CDR1 SEHNR and CDR2 FQNEAQ (reference sequence). CDR3 length: 14 residues. Trimming removed 5 bases at V and 3 bases at J, with 11 bases between. In nucleotides, the CDR3 is TGTGCCAGCAGCCGAAGGGGTAGTGGAAACACCATATATTTT. Encoded protein: CASSRRGSGNTIYF.

This sequence joins TRBV27 and TRBJ2-1, with 11 bases that match TRBD1. The CDR3 runs 16 residues. Germline assignment: CDR1 MNHEY and CDR2 SMNVEV (reference sequence). The V segment lost 0 bases and the J segment 6 bases; nucleotides outside the gene matches: 4. In DNA form, the CDR3 reads TGTGCCAGCAGTTTATCCGGACAGGGGGCCCTCAATGAGCAGTTCTTC. Amino acids: CASSLSGQGALNEQFF.

The chain is built from TRBV5-6 and TRBJ2-7; D is possibly TRBD1 or TRBD2 (5 bases each). Trimming removed 3 bases from V and 4 bases from J, with 11 bases in between. In germline, CDR1 is SGHDT, CDR2 YYEEEE. The CDR3 spans 13 residues. CDR3 amino acids: CASSSGDAYEQYF. The CDR3 region has the DNA TGTGCCAGCAGCTCCGGGGACGCTTACGAGCAGTACTTC. The full variable domain, its missing parts supplied by reference TRBV5-6 and TRBJ2-7, is DAGVTQSPTHLIKTRGQQVTLRCSPKSGHDTVSWYQQALGQGPQFIFQYYEEEERQRGNFPDRFSGHQFPNYSSELNVNALLLGDSALYLCASSSGDAYEQYFGPGTRLTVT.

In this sample, this clone turned up a few times. CDR3 coding DNA: TGTGCCAGCAGCCCGCATGAGGCCTACGAGCAGTACTTC. Residues: CASSPHEAYEQYF. The chain combines TRBV5-5 with TRBJ2-7, with no clear D. V lost 4 bases, J lost 2 bases, and 10 bases lay in between. This CDR3 region has 13 residues. The germline gives CDR1 SGHKS, CDR2 YYEKEE (reference sequence).

The CDR3 loop is CASSPPTGAGNQPQHF. CDR3 nucleotides: TGCGCCAGCAGCCCACCGACAGGGGCGGGCAATCAGCCCCAGCATTTT. V gene TRBV4-1 combines with J gene TRBJ1-5; 8 bases fit TRBD1. Looked up from germline, CDR1 is MGHRA and CDR2 is YSYEKL. The V and J ends lost 4 bases and 2 bases, in that order; junction bases with no gene match: 7. The CDR3 loop spans 16 amino acids.

This clone was observed a handful of times. The chain employs TRBV6-5 and TRBJ2-7, with D possibly being TRBD1 (6 bases). Per germline, CDR1 MNHEY and CDR2 SVGAGI. Trimming took off 2 bases at V and 6 bases at J, with 14 bases between the two ends. The CDR3 runs 14 residues. CDR3 in amino acids: CASSYVQGSGEQYF. The CDR3 coding sequence is TGTGCCAGCAGTTACGTACAGGGCTCTGGCGAGCAGTACTTC.

The chain couples TRBV9 to TRBJ1-6; 7 positions match TRBD1. V dropped 4 bases and J dropped 10; count of bases not matched to a gene: 14. The CDR3 is made up of 16 amino acids. The germline V gene encodes CDR1 SGDLS and CDR2 YYNGEE. CDR3 DNA: TGTGCCAGCAGCTCTCAGGGGGGTGCTGTAGGATCACCCCTCCACTTT. This sequence encodes CASSSQGGAVGSPLHF.

The chain carries TRBV5-6 and TRBJ2-7; 10 positions match TRBD1. V was pared by 4 bases and J by 3 bases, with 7 bases of the junction left unmatched. The germline CDR1 and CDR2 sequences are SGHDT and YYEEEE. This CDR3 has 15 residues. The CDR3 DNA is TGTGCCAGCAGCCTGGCCGGGACAGGGGACTACGAGCAGTACTTC. Encoded protein: CASSLAGTGDYEQYF.

The chain links TRBV30 to TRBJ1-1, with TRBD1 matching over 7 bases. Germline V CDR1 and CDR2: GTSNPN, SVGIG (reference sequence). Trimming at V came to 4 bases and at J to 8 bases, leaving 10 bases not matched to a gene. The CDR3 has 13 residues. CDR3 residues: CAWNKNRGREAFF. CDR3 in DNA: TGTGCCTGGAACAAGAACAGGGGAAGAGAAGCTTTCTTT.

The CDR3 coding sequence is TGTGCCAGCAGCGTAGAATGGGTAACTAACTATGGCTACACCTTC. Translated, it gives CASSVEWVTNYGYTF. This sequence joins TRBV9 and TRBJ1-2; no clear D gene. The germline V gene has CDR1 SGDLS and CDR2 YYNGEE. The length of the CDR3 is 15 residues. V lost 0 bases and J lost 0, with 9 bases in between.

The chain carries TRBV4-2 and TRBJ2-4, with 8 bases matching TRBD1. V gave up 0 bases and J gave up 9 bases; unmatched junction bases: 13. The CDR3 covers 17 residues. Germline assignment: CDR1 LGHNA and CDR2 YNFKEQ. The CDR3 DNA is TGTGCCAGCAGCCAAGAAAACAGGGGGTTCGCGGTCAGCATTCAGTACTTC. This sequence encodes CASSQENRGFAVSIQYF.

V is TRBV30 and J is TRBJ2-7; 7 bases align to TRBD2. The germline V gene has CDR1 GTSNPN and CDR2 SVGIG (reference sequence). This CDR3 is built from 13 residues. J gave up 3 bases and V 2 bases, and 4 bases lay outside the gene matches. The CDR3 DNA follows: TGTGCCTGGAGTTTGGGGGAGGGCTACGAGCAGTACTTC. This translates into CAWSLGEGYEQYF.